Detailed here is one T cell receptor beta chain. This entry comes from a study of OX40 agonist ivuxolimab in advanced cancers. The J segment lost 6 bases and the V segment lost 10 bases, leaving 15 bases of the junction unmatched. Germline V gene data show CDR1 as ENHRY and CDR2 as SYGVKD. The CDR3 spans 15 residues. Sequenced by immunoSEQ multiplex PCR; TCRdb stores in-frame clones only, minus some. The sample yields around 53,000 clones, around four fifths seen once. This sample comprised CD4+ or CD8+ T cells sorted from blood, obtained in a trial of the OX40 agonist ivuxolimab. This rearrangement joins TRBV10-3 to TRBJ2-1; 7 bases align to TRBD2. The clonotype was recovered from an adult with an advanced solid tumor such as melanoma, head and neck, liver or kidney cancer. CDR3 nucleotides: TGTGCCACCGAGTTATCGAAGGGAGGGGTCAATGAGCAGTTCTTC. Its protein product is CATELSKGGVNEQFF.